A single sample gave rise to the 27 T cell receptor beta chains below, sequenced in a study of CD8+CD57+ T cells in acquired aplastic anemia. CD8+CD57+ cell expansion had been shown by flow cytometry in patients chosen for sequencing. Genomic DNA was employed as the template in profiling TCR beta VDJ and CDR3. One entry per CDR3 protein results from TCRdb running MiXCR on the reads. The sample lists roughly 200,000 distinct CDR3 sequences, over 55% seen once, with 58% in the top ten. Sequencing was performed on sorted CD4+, CD8+, or CD8+CD57+ T cells (not recorded which) from PBMCs. The receptor set was obtained from a human donor with aplastic anemia.

V is TRBV7-2 and J is TRBJ2-7; tentatively, D is TRBD1 (5 bases). CDR3 length: 16 amino acids. V gave up 5 bases and J gave up 6 bases, with 23 bases separating them. Germline lookup yields CDR1 SGHTA and CDR2 FQGNSA. The DNA of the CDR3 is TGTGCCAGCAGCCCCCAGGCGGCAGGGTTTATCCTCGAGCAGTACTTC. This encodes CASSPQAAGFILEQYF.

This clonotype occurred many times. The CDR3 loop is CASSTSGRGEQYF. The CDR3 bases are TGTGCCAGTAGTACTAGCGGGAGGGGCGAGCAGTACTTC. The chain has TRBV19 and TRBJ2-7, with 12 bases matching TRBD2. The CDR3 runs 13 residues. With 4 bases clipped from V and 6 bases from J, the junction kept 1 base outside the gene matches. Looked up from germline, CDR1 is LNHDA and CDR2 is SQIVND (reference sequence). Drawing the rest from reference TRBV19 and TRBJ2-7, the complete variable domain is DGGITQSPKYLFRKEGQNVTLSCEQNLNHDAMYWYRQDPGQGLRLIYYSQIVNDFQKGDIAEGYSVSREKKESFPLTVTSAQKNPTAFYLCASSTSGRGEQYFGPGTRLTVT.

The chain combines TRBV7-2 with TRBJ2-2; no clear D gene. Per germline, CDR1 SGHTA and CDR2 FQGNSA. Trimming shortened V by 5 bases and J by 2 bases, and 9 bases separated the two germline ends. This CDR3 is built from 14 residues. The CDR3 spells CASSIDANTGELFF. CDR3 in DNA: TGTGCCAGCAGCATCGACGCTAACACCGGGGAGCTGTTTTTT.

CDR3 coding DNA: TGTGCCAGCAGCTTAGCTACTTATAATTCACCCCTCCACTTT. Its protein product is CASSLATYNSPLHF. This rearrangement joins TRBV7-6 to TRBJ1-6, with unresolved D. V lost 0 bases, J lost 4 bases, and 4 bases lay in between. This CDR3 comprises 14 residues. The germline CDR1 and CDR2 sequences are SGHVS and FNYEAQ.

V and J are TRBV7-9 and TRBJ1-1; no firm D call. The germline V gene has CDR1 SEHNR and CDR2 FQNEAQ (reference sequence). V was pared by 4 bases and J by 5 bases, with 11 bases between. There are 13 residues in the CDR3. The DNA for the CDR3 is TGTGCCAGCAGCTCTGGACGCGCGACTGAAGCTTTCTTT. It specifies CASSSGRATEAFF.

This clonotype was counted a single time. In DNA, the CDR3 is TGTGCCAGCAGCTTGGGACAGGGAGGGAACACTGAAGCTTTCTTT. Its protein product is CASSLGQGGNTEAFF. This chain uses TRBV5-4 with TRBJ1-1; 7 bases line up with TRBD1. The ends lost 0 bases at V and 1 base at J; junction bases unmatched: 3. The CDR3 contains 15 residues. Looked up from germline, CDR1 is SGHNT and CDR2 is YYREEE (reference sequence).

The chain combines TRBV19 with TRBJ2-7; TRBD1 might be the D (5 bases). V shed 3 bases and J shed 2 bases, with 8 bases lying between them. The CDR3 consists of 13 residues. CDR1 LNHDA and CDR2 SQIVND come from the germline V gene (reference sequence). The chain's CDR3 is CASSIPGTYEQYF. The CDR3 nucleotides are TGTGCCAGTAGTATCCCAGGGACCTACGAGCAGTACTTC.

V is TRBV10-3 and J is TRBJ1-2, with TRBD1 matching over 10 bases. Trimming cost V 0 bases and J 0 bases; bases outside gene matches: 4. CDR1 is ENHRY and CDR2 is SYGVKD in the germline V gene. CDR3 length equals 17 residues. CDR3 region: CAISESKGQGPNYGYTF. CDR3 DNA sequence: TGTGCCATCAGTGAGTCAAAGGGACAGGGGCCTAACTATGGCTACACCTTC.

The V and J genes are TRBV5-4 and TRBJ2-5; 13 bases fit TRBD2. Germline CDR1 and CDR2: SGHNT and YYREEE (reference sequence). The CDR3 totals 16 residues. Germline trimming cut 4 bases from V and 5 bases from J; bases unmatched to any gene: 8. The CDR3 nucleotides are TGTGCCAGCAGCCCTACTAGCGGGGGGGCCTATGAGACCCAGTACTTC. Translating gives CASSPTSGGAYETQYF. Full variable domain (rest looked up from reference TRBV5-4 and TRBJ2-5): ETGVTQSPTHLIKTRGQQVTLRCSSQSGHNTVSWYQQALGQGPQFIFQYYREEENGRGNFPPRFSGLQFPNYSSELNVNALELDDSALYLCASSPTSGGAYETQYFGPGTRLLVL.

The chain recombines TRBV10-3 with TRBJ2-7; either TRBD1 or TRBD2 may fit D (6 bases each). The ends were cut back, 0 bases at V and 4 bases at J, with 13 bases in the middle. From germline, CDR1 is ENHRY and CDR2 SYGVKD. The CDR3 loop spans 15 amino acids. The DNA of the CDR3 is TGTGCCATCAGTGAGTCGGCAGGGGAGGCATACGAGCAGTACTTC. Protein product: CAISESAGEAYEQYF.

In this sample, this clonotype turned up a few times. This chain joins TRBV24-1 and TRBJ1-5, with 10 bases aligning to TRBD1. Germline V gene data show CDR1 as KGHDR and CDR2 as SFDVKD. Trimming cost V 5 bases and J 9 bases; bases outside gene matches: 6. The CDR3 runs 14 residues. Written as DNA, the CDR3 is TGTGCCACCAGTGGTGGACAGGGGGATTGGCCCCAGCATTTT. Encoded protein: CATSGGQGDWPQHF.

This clonotype was counted ten times or more. The DNA for the CDR3 is TGTGCCAGCACGACGGCTAGCGGGGACCTGGGGATCACAGATACGCAGTATTTT. This encodes CASTTASGDLGITDTQYF. The V gene is TRBV7-9, the J gene TRBJ2-3; 9 nucleotides agree with TRBD2. The V and J ends lost 7 bases and 2 bases, in that order; junction bases with no gene match: 16. The CDR3 extends over 18 amino acids. Germline values: CDR1 SEHNR, CDR2 FQNEAQ (reference sequence).

There are a few counts of this clonotype. V is TRBV7-3 and J is TRBJ2-1; tentatively, D is TRBD1 (6 bases). The V gene lost 5 bases and the J gene lost 4 bases, with 9 bases spanning the gap. Germline V gene data show CDR1 as SGHTA and CDR2 as FQGTGA. This CDR3 contains 13 residues. This CDR3 is CASSAGQYNEQFF. In DNA form, the CDR3 reads TGTGCCAGCAGCGCCGGACAGTACAATGAGCAGTTCTTC.

The V gene is TRBV10-3, the J gene TRBJ2-1, with unresolved D. The CDR3 contains 11 residues. The V and J ends lost 2 bases and 8 bases respectively, with 4 bases between them. CDR1 is ENHRY and CDR2 is SYGVKD in the germline V gene. The CDR3 DNA is TGTGCCATCAGTGAGACCGATGAGCAGTTCTTC. Translation: CAISETDEQFF.

Details on this clonotype: The junction and the germline gene differ at one end; a read error may be behind it. CDR3 sequence: CASRRRGGTEASF. The CDR3 bases are TGTGCCAGCAGGCGCCGGGGTGGGACTGAAGCTTCCTTT. This chain uses TRBV2 with TRBJ1-1; a weak D match, TRBD1 (5 bases). In germline, CDR1 is SNHLY, CDR2 FYNNEI. The CDR3 consists of 13 residues. Together with reference TRBV2 and TRBJ1-1, the CDR3 gives the full variable domain: EPEVTQTPSHQVTQMGQEVILRCVPISNHLYFYWYRQILGQKVEFLVSFYNNEISEKSEIFDDQFSVERPDGSNFTLKIRSTKLEDSAMYFCASRRRGGTEASFGQGTRLTVV.

The chain carries TRBV7-2 and TRBJ1-2; D unresolved. Trimming cost V 5 bases and J 6 bases, with 13 bases left between them. This CDR3 spans 13 amino acids. Germline V gene sequence: CDR1 SGHTA, CDR2 FQGNSA. The CDR3: CASSRYTVDGYTF. The CDR3 DNA sequence: TGTGCCAGCAGCCGATATACAGTTGATGGCTACACCTTC.

The rearrangement links TRBV4-3 to TRBJ1-1, with 7 bases aligning to TRBD1. The CDR3 runs to 13 residues. CDR1 is LGHNA, CDR2 YSLEER, per germline. Germline trimming cut 1 base from V and 10 bases from J; bases unmatched to any gene: 6. The CDR3, as DNA: TGCGCCAGCAGCCAAGTTGATTCAGGGGGAGCTTTCTTT. It codes for CASSQVDSGGAFF.

This clonotype was observed many times. The rearrangement joins TRBV4-1 to TRBJ2-7; 8 nucleotides line up with TRBD2. The CDR3 is 16 amino acids. Germline V gene sequence: CDR1 MGHRA, CDR2 YSYEKL. The V gene end was trimmed by 4 bases and the J gene end by 3 bases; junction bases not matched to a gene: 11. The CDR3 sequence is CASSPSSGLTFYEQYF. Written as DNA, the CDR3 is TGCGCCAGCAGCCCCTCTAGCGGGCTCACCTTCTACGAGCAGTACTTC.

The CDR3 spells CASSELYEQFF. CDR3 DNA sequence: TGTGCCAGCAGTGAGCTCTATGAGCAGTTCTTC. The chain links TRBV2 to TRBJ2-1; D is unclear. Germline V gene sequence: CDR1 SNHLY, CDR2 FYNNEI. There are 11 residues in the CDR3. V was trimmed by 3 bases and J by 8 bases, leaving 5 bases between them.

CDR3 DNA: TGCAGCGCCGTACGGGACTTAGAGACCCAGTACTTC. Protein: CSAVRDLETQYF. This chain links TRBV29-1 with TRBJ2-5; D perhaps matches TRBD2 (6 bases). This CDR3 region has 12 residues. Trimming took 7 bases from V and 4 from J, leaving 13 bases between them. The germline gives CDR1 SQVTM, CDR2 ANQGSEA.

This clonotype was seen a few times. The chain recombines TRBV24-1 with TRBJ2-1; the match to TRBD1 covers 10 bases. Per germline, CDR1 KGHDR and CDR2 SFDVKD. J was trimmed by 2 bases and V by 10 bases; bases with no gene match: 1. The length of the CDR3 is 13 residues. This CDR3 is CATGTGAYNEQFF. The DNA of the CDR3 is TGTGCCACGGGGACAGGGGCCTACAATGAGCAGTTCTTC.

V gene TRBV19 combines with J gene TRBJ1-5, with D possibly matching TRBD1 (5 bases). Trimming removed 7 bases at V and 6 bases at J, with 10 bases between. The CDR3 spans 12 residues. CDR1 and CDR2 (germline): LNHDA, SQIVND (reference sequence). Here the CDR3 reads CASNQGAQPQHF. The CDR3 DNA is TGTGCCAGTAACCAGGGTGCTCAGCCCCAGCATTTT.

This chain uses TRBV7-3 with TRBJ2-2; D may be TRBD1 or TRBD2 (5 bases each). CDR1 and CDR2 (germline): SGHTA, FQGTGA. The V end lost 0 bases, the J end lost 2 bases, and 10 bases lay between the germline ends. This CDR3 region has 16 residues. CDR3 region: CASSLTGTFNTGELFF. The CDR3 nucleotides read TGTGCCAGCAGCTTAACGGGGACCTTCAACACCGGGGAGCTGTTTTTT.

This clonotype was picked up a small number of times. The genes are TRBV15 and TRBJ2-7, with D perhaps TRBD1 (6 bases). V lost 4 bases and J lost 0, with 16 bases in between. This CDR3 region has 16 residues. Per the germline V gene, CDR1 is LNHNV and CDR2 is YYDKDF (reference sequence). The DNA for the CDR3 is TGTGCCACCAGCACTGACGCAGGGGCGCCCTCCTACGAGCAGTACTTC. This gives the protein CATSTDAGAPSYEQYF.

The V and J genes are TRBV19 and TRBJ1-2; no definite D call. The germline V gene has CDR1 LNHDA and CDR2 SQIVND (reference sequence). Deletions cut 5 bases from V and 4 bases from J, with 17 bases between. This CDR3 has 15 amino acids. The CDR3 coding sequence is TGTGCCAGTAGTTCCGCCTCCGGTCCGACCTATGGCTACACCTTC. Protein product: CASSSASGPTYGYTF.

The rearrangement joins TRBV14 to TRBJ2-3, with D perhaps matching TRBD1 (5 bases). This CDR3 region has 16 residues. CDR1 and CDR2 from the germline V gene are SGHDN and FVKESK. V gave up 5 bases and J gave up 1 base, with 16 bases separating them. This CDR3 reads CASSASGFRGTDTQYF. The DNA of the CDR3 is TGTGCCAGCAGCGCCTCGGGCTTCAGGGGCACAGATACGCAGTATTTT. Filled out from reference TRBV14 and TRBJ2-3, the complete variable domain reads EAGVTQFPSHSVIEKGQTVTLRCDPISGHDNLYWYRRVMGKEIKFLLHFVKESKQDESGMPNNRFLAERTGGTYSTLKVQPAELEDSGVYFCASSASGFRGTDTQYFGPGTRLTVL.

The rearrangement links TRBV7-4 to TRBJ1-1; D may be TRBD1 (5 bases). V lost 5 bases to trimming and J lost 7 bases, with 14 bases between them. The CDR3 is made up of 13 amino acids. Looked up from germline, CDR1 is SGHVT and CDR2 is SQSDAQ. CDR3 sequence reads: CASSPGTVNEAFF. DNA for the CDR3: TGTGCCAGCAGCCCAGGGACGGTAAATGAAGCTTTCTTT.